The 14 T cell receptor beta chains below were found in one sample sequenced in a study of blood T cell repertoires in COVID-19. Sequenced by immunoSEQ multiplex PCR; TCRdb stores in-frame clones only, minus some. The sample includes around 430,000 clones, 87% seen only once; the top ten take 10%. Sample: PBMCs or T cells enriched from blood (not recorded which). The receptors were gathered from a woman aged 45-60 years who had recovered from COVID-19.

With respect to this clone: A far larger clone is a single base away, which makes a read error likely. CDR3: CASSSTGGTEAFF. As DNA, the CDR3 is TGTGCCAGCAGCTCGACAGGGGGCACTGAAGCTTTCTTT. The chain uses TRBV5-6 and TRBJ1-1; 9 bases are shared with TRBD1. The V segment lost 3 bases and the J segment 4 bases; nucleotides outside the gene matches: 1. CDR1 and CDR2 (germline): SGHDT, YYEEEE. The CDR3 spans 13 residues.

V gene TRBV27 combines with J gene TRBJ1-5; D might be TRBD1 (5 bases). V lost 4 bases and J lost 2, with 9 bases in between. There are 14 residues in the CDR3. The germline gives CDR1 MNHEY, CDR2 SMNVEV (reference sequence). The CDR3 DNA reads as TGTGCCAGCAGTTCCGGGGGGGGCAATCAGCCCCAGCATTTT. Translating it yields CASSSGGGNQPQHF.

The chain is built from TRBV19 and TRBJ1-5; 9 bases match TRBD1. CDR1 and CDR2 from the germline V gene are LNHDA and SQIVND (reference sequence). With 3 bases clipped from V and 6 bases from J, the junction kept 6 bases outside the gene matches. The CDR3 runs to 15 residues. The CDR3 sequence: CASSMGDRDTQPQHF. As DNA, the CDR3 is TGTGCCAGTAGTATGGGGGACAGGGACACTCAGCCCCAGCATTTT.

V gene TRBV12-3 or TRBV12-4 combines with J gene TRBJ2-7; perhaps TRBD1 as D (6 bases). The CDR3 covers 12 residues. Deletions cut 3 bases from V and 4 bases from J, with 7 bases between. The CDR3 coding sequence is TGTGCCAGCAGTTTCGGACAGTACGAGCAGTACTTC. This encodes CASSFGQYEQYF.

The V call is TRBV18, the J call TRBJ2-7, with TRBD1 identical over 8 bases. CDR3 size: 16 residues. The germline V gene has CDR1 KGHSH and CDR2 LQKENI. Losses at the gene ends were 3 bases for V and 2 bases for J; bases not matched to a gene: 9. The CDR3 loop reads CASSPIGTGVTYEQYF. DNA of the CDR3: TGTGCCAGCTCACCTATCGGGACAGGAGTAACCTACGAGCAGTACTTC.

The J gene is TRBJ2-3, the V gene TRBV27; 10 bases are a match to TRBD2. Germline CDR1 and CDR2: MNHEY and SMNVEV (reference sequence). The CDR3 consists of 15 residues. Trimming took 4 bases from V and 3 from J; bases not matched to a gene: 4. The CDR3 protein is CASSSSGGHTDTQYF. The CDR3 DNA follows: TGTGCCAGCAGTTCTAGCGGGGGTCATACAGATACGCAGTATTTT.

The V and J genes are TRBV7-2 and TRBJ1-2; 10 bases fit TRBD1. The V gene's germline CDR1 is SGHTA and CDR2 FQGNSA. After removal of 3 bases from V and 10 bases from J, the junction contained 11 bases not matched to a gene. The CDR3 loop spans 15 amino acids. The CDR3 loop reads CASSLESGTGVVYTF. The CDR3 DNA follows: TGTGCCAGCAGCTTGGAATCCGGGACAGGGGTCGTCTACACCTTC.

The genes are TRBV6-4 and TRBJ2-3; perhaps TRBD2 as D (6 bases). Germline CDR1 is MRHNA and CDR2 is SNTAGT. V was cut by 0 bases and J by 0 bases, with 7 bases left in between. This CDR3 contains 15 residues. Here the CDR3 reads CASSDSGGSTDTQYF. As DNA, the CDR3 is TGTGCCAGCAGTGACTCGGGAGGAAGCACAGATACGCAGTATTTT.

This sequence joins TRBV12-5 and TRBJ1-4, with 11 nucleotides matching TRBD1. This CDR3 region has 15 residues. Trimming at V came to 1 base and at J to 7 bases, leaving 2 bases not matched to a gene. Germline V CDR1 and CDR2: LGHNT, FRNRAP. CDR3 region: CASGLGDRGSEKLFF. The CDR3, as DNA: TGTGCTAGTGGTTTGGGGGACAGGGGGAGTGAAAAACTGTTTTTT.

This clone was recorded a few times. The CDR3 here is CASSPLGGGDEQFF. Here the CDR3 DNA reads TGTGCCAGCAGCCCCCTAGGGGGCGGCGATGAGCAGTTCTTC. The rearrangement joins TRBV3-1 (or the pseudogene TRBV3-2) to TRBJ2-1; 7 bases map to TRBD1. Germline V gene data show CDR1 as LGHDT and CDR2 as YNNKEL (reference sequence). This CDR3 is built from 14 residues. The ends lost 4 bases at V and 8 bases at J; junction bases unmatched: 8.

The chain recombines TRBV2 with TRBJ2-7; no definite D call. This CDR3 region has 12 residues. Germline loops: CDR1 SNHLY, CDR2 FYNNEI. V lost 6 bases and J 0 bases, leaving 6 bases between the germline ends. CDR3 nucleotides: TGTGCCAGCAGGGCGGACTCCTACGAGCAGTACTTC. Translating gives CASRADSYEQYF. Drawing the rest from reference TRBV2 and TRBJ2-7, the complete variable domain is EPEVTQTPSHQVTQMGQEVILRCVPISNHLYFYWYRQILGQKVEFLVSFYNNEISEKSEIFDDQFSVERPDGSNFTLKIRSTKLEDSAMYFCASRADSYEQYFGPGTRLTVT.

The chain is built from TRBV29-1 and TRBJ2-3; possibly TRBD1 for D (5 bases). With 5 bases removed from V and 0 bases from J, the gap between germline ends came to 15 bases. Germline values: CDR1 SQVTM, CDR2 ANQGSEA. This CDR3 is built from 15 residues. The CDR3 sequence: CSVCPDNWSTDTQYF. The CDR3 nucleotides read TGCAGCGTTTGTCCGGACAACTGGAGCACAGATACGCAGTATTTT.

This CDR3 reads CASSPGSGLTNGYTF. CDR3 DNA sequence: TGTGCCAGCTCACCAGGGAGCGGTCTAACTAATGGCTACACCTTC. The chain links TRBV18 to TRBJ1-2; D is unresolved. Germline V gene sequence: CDR1 KGHSH, CDR2 LQKENI. V dropped 2 bases and J dropped 6 bases, with 16 bases sitting between them. CDR3 length: 15 amino acids.

This chain uses TRBV5-6 with TRBJ1-1; TRBD1 is a possible D gene (6 bases). Germline V gene lookup returns CDR1 SGHDT and CDR2 YYEEEE. V was cut by 1 base and J by 6 bases, with 13 bases left in between. This CDR3 has 14 residues. CDR3 residues: CASSLFGGGPEAFF. CDR3 in DNA: TGTGCCAGCAGCTTGTTTGGCGGGGGGCCTGAAGCTTTCTTT. The entire variable domain, with the rest obtained from reference TRBV5-6 and TRBJ1-1, is as follows: DAGVTQSPTHLIKTRGQQVTLRCSPKSGHDTVSWYQQALGQGPQFIFQYYEEEERQRGNFPDRFSGHQFPNYSSELNVNALLLGDSALYLCASSLFGGGPEAFFGQGTRLTVV.